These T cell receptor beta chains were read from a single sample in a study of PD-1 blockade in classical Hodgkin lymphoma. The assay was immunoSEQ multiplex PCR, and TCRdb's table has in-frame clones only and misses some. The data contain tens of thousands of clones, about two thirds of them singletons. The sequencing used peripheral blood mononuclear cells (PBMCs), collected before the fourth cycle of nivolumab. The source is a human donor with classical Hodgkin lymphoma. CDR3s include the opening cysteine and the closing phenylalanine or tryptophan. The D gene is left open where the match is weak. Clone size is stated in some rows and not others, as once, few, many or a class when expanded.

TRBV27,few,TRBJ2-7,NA,TGTGCCAGCAGTCCATCTAGTCCCTACGAGCAGTACTTC,CASSPSSPYEQYF
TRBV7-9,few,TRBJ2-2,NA,TGTGCCAGCAGCTTAACCCACCGGACGTTCGCGAACACCGGGGAGCTGTTTTTT,CASSLTHRTFANTGELFF
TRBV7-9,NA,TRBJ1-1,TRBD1,TGTGCCAGCAGCTTTCGACAGGGGCACGAAGCTTTCTTT,CASSFRQGHEAFF
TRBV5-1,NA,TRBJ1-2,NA,TGCGCCAGCAGCTTGGAAGGGGGATCTCCTGGCTACACCTTC,CASSLEGGSPGYTF
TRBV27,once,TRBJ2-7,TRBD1,TGTGCCAGCAGCCTGACCGGGACAGGGTTGGAGCAGTACTTC,CASSLTGTGLEQYF
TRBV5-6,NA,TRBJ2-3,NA,TGTGCCAGCAGCTTGGAGGCGGTCGGAGCCACAGATACGCAGTATTTT,CASSLEAVGATDTQYF
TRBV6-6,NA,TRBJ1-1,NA,TGTGCCAGCAGTTACTTACGACGGACTAGGAGCACTGAAGCTTTCTTT,CASSYLRRTRSTEAFF
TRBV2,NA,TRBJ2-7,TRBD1,TGTGCCAGCAGGAGATCCGGGACAGGGACTTACGAGCAGTACTTC,CASRRSGTGTYEQYF
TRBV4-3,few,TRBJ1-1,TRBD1,TGCGCCAGCAGCCAGGACAGGGGGGATGAAGCTTTCTTT,CASSQDRGDEAFF
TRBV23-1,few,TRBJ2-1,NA,TGCGCCAGCAGTCCTGTCCTAGGAGCGGCCAATAAGACTACCTCCTACAATGAGCAGTTCTTC,CASSPVLGAANKTTSYNEQFF
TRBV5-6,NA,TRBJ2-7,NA,TGTGCCAGCAGCTTCCCGGGACAATCCTACGAGCAGTACTTC,CASSFPGQSYEQYF
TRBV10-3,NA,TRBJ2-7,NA,TGTGCCATCAGCTACAGGGAGCGGGGCGAGCAGTACTTC,CAISYRERGEQYF
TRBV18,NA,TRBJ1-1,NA,TGTGCCAGCTCACCAGTTTCAGAGAACACTGAAGCTTTCTTT,CASSPVSENTEAFF
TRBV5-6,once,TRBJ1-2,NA,TGTGCCAACCTCGTTAGGGCTGGCTATGGCTACACCTTC,CANLVRAGYGYTF
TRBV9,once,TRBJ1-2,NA,TGTGCCAGCAGCGTAGACGGGGGAATCGGCTACACCTTC,CASSVDGGIGYTF
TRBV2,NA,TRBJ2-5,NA,TGTGCCAGCAGTCCCGGAAGGTCAGGGGAGGGAGAGACCCAGTACTTC,CASSPGRSGEGETQYF
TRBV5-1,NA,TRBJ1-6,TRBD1,TGCGCCAGCAGCTGGGACAGTTCAAATTCACCCCTCCACTTT,CASSWDSSNSPLHF
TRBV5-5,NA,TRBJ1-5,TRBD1,TGTGCCAGCAGCCCGACAGGGGGCGGTCAGCCCCAGCATTTT,CASSPTGGGQPQHF
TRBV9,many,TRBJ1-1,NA,TGTGCCAGCAGCCGGACCGGTGACACTGAAGCTTTCTTT,CASSRTGDTEAFF
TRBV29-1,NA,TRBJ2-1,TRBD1,TGCAGCGGGGGACAGGGGGCCAGGAATGAGCAGTTCTTC,CSGGQGARNEQFF
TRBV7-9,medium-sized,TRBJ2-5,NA,TGTGCCAGCAGCTTACAAGAGACCCAGTACTTC,CASSLQETQYF
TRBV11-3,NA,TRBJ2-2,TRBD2,TGTGCCAGCAGTGGACTAGCGGGGGACCGGAGCGGGGAGCTGTTTTTT,CASSGLAGDRSGELFF
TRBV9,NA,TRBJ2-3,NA,TGTGCCAGCAGCGTAGGTGACTCTTCGGTCACAGATACGCAGTATTTT,CASSVGDSSVTDTQYF
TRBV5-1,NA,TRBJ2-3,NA,TGCGCCAGCAGCTCGGGGGCCGGAAGCACAGATACGCAGTATTTT,CASSSGAGSTDTQYF
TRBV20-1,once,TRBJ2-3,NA,TGCAGTGCCAGGTGGGCGGATACGCAGTATTTT,CSARWADTQYF
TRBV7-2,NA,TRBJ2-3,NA,TGTGCCAGCAGCTTCTTTAGCACAGATACGCAGTATTTT,CASSFFSTDTQYF
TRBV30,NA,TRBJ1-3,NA,TGTGCCTGGAGTGTAGCGGGGAGGTGGGGAAACACCATATATTTT,CAWSVAGRWGNTIYF